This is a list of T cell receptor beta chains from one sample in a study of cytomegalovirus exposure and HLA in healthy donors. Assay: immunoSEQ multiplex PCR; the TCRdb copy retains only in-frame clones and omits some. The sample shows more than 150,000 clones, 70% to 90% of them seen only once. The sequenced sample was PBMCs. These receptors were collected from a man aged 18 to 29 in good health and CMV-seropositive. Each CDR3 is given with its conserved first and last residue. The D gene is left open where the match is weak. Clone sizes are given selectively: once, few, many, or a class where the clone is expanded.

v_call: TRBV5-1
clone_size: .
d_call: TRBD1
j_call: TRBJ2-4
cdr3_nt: TGCGCCAGCAGCCTACAGGGGGCGGTGGGCATTCAGTACTTC
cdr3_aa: CASSLQGAVGIQYF

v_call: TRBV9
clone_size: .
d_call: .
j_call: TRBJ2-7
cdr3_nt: TGTGCCAGCAGCACCGAGGCCACCGGCTACGAGCAGTACTTC
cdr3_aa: CASSTEATGYEQYF

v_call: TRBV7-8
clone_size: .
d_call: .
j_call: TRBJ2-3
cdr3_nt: TGTGCCAGCAGCCCGAGGGCGACAGATACGCAGTATTTT
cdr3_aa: CASSPRATDTQYF

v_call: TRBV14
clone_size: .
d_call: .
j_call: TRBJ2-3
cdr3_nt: TGTGCCAGCAGCCTTCTCTTCTCTGGGGGCCTGGATACGCAGTATTTT
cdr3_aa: CASSLLFSGGLDTQYF

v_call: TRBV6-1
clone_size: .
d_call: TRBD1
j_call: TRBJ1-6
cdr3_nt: TGTGCCAGCAGGAGGACAGGGGACGGATCACCCCTCCACTTT
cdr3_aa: CASRRTGDGSPLHF

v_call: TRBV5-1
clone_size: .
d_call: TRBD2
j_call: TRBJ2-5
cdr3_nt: TGCGCCAGCAGCTTGGCCAGCGGGGTCGAGACCCAGTACTTC
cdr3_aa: CASSLASGVETQYF

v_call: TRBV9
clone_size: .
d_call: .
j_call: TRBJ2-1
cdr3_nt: TGTGCCAGCAGCGTAGTGCCGGGTACTTCTAGCTCCTACAATGAGCAGTTCTTC
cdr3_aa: CASSVVPGTSSSYNEQFF

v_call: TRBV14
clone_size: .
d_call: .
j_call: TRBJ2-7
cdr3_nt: TGTGCCAGCAGCCAAGCAGGACAGTTCTACGAGCAGTACTTC
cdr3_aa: CASSQAGQFYEQYF

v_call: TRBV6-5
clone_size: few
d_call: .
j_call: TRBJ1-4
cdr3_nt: TGTGCCAGCAGGACCACAGGGTCCACTAATGAAAAACTGTTTTTT
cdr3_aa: CASRTTGSTNEKLFF

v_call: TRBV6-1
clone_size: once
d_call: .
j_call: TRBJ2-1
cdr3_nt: TGTGCCAGCCAACTTAACAATGAGCAGTTCTTC
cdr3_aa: CASQLNNEQFF

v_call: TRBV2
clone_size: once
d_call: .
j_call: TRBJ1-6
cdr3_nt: TGTGCCAGCAGTGAAGCAGGGGTGGATTCACCCCTCCACTTT
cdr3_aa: CASSEAGVDSPLHF

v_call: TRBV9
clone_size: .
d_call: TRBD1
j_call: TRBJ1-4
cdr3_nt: TGTGCCAGCAGCGTACTGGACAGGGGGCGGAATGAAAAACTGTTTTTT
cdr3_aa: CASSVLDRGRNEKLFF

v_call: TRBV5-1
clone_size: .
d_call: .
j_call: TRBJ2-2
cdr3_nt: TGCGCCAGCAGCTTGGCGGCGCTGGGGGCAACCGGGGAGCTGTTTTTT
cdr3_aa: CASSLAALGATGELFF

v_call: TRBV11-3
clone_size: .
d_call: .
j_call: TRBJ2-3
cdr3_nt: TGTGCCAGCAGCTACAGTTTCAATACGCAGTATTTT
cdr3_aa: CASSYSFNTQYF

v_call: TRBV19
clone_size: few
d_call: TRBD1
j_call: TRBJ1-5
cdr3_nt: TGTGCCAGTAGCCGGACAGGGTTGAGCAATCAGCCCCAGCATTTT
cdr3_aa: CASSRTGLSNQPQHF

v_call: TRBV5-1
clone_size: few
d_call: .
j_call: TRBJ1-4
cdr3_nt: TGCGCCAGCAGTCGAACCCAGGGGACTAATGAAAAACTGTTTTTT
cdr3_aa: CASSRTQGTNEKLFF

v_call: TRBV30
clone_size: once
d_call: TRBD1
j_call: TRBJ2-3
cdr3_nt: TGTGCCTGGAGTCCGGGACAGGTGGGAGGAGATACGCAGTATTTT
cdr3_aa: CAWSPGQVGGDTQYF

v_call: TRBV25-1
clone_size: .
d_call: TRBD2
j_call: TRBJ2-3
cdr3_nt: TGTGCCAGCAGTGAAAGCGGGGAGTCTGGGAATACGCAGTATTTT
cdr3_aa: CASSESGESGNTQYF

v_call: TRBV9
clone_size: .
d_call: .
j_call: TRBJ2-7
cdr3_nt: TGTGCCAGCAGCGTTTTCGGTAGCGCACTCTACGAGCAGTACTTC
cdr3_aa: CASSVFGSALYEQYF

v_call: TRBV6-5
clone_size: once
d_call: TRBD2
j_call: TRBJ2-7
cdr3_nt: TGTGCCAGCACAGCAAAGCCGGGACTAGCCTACGAGCAGTACTTC
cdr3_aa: CASTAKPGLAYEQYF

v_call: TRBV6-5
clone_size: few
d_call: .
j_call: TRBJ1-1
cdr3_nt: TGTGCCAGCAGCCGACCAGGGGTGGAAGCTTTCTTT
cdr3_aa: CASSRPGVEAFF

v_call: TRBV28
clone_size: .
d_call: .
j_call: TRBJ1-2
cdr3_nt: TGTGCCAGTAGCCCTGGGACTTATGGCTACACCTTC
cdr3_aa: CASSPGTYGYTF

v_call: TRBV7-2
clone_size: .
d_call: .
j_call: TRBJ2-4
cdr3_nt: TGTGCCAGCAGCTCCCCCAACAGGGCCGGCATTCAGTACTTC
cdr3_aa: CASSSPNRAGIQYF

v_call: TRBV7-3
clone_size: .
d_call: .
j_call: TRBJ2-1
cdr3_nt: TGTGCCTCCTCGGGGGGCGCATCCCCAATGAGTGAGCAGTTCTTC
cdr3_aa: CASSGGASPMSEQFF

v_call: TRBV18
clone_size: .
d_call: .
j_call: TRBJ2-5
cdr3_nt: TGTGCCAGCTCACGTGACAGGGACTCTCAAGAGACCCAGTACTTC
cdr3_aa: CASSRDRDSQETQYF

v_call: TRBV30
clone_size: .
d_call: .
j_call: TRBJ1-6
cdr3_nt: TGTGCCTGGAGTGGCCTCGGGTCACCCCTCCACTTT
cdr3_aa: CAWSGLGSPLHF

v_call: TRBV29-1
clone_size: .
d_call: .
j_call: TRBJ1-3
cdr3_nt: TGCAGCGTATCCCCGCGAGGCTCGAACTCTGGAAACACCATATATTTT
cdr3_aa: CSVSPRGSNSGNTIYF

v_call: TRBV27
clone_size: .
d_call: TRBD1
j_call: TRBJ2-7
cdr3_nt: TGTGCCAGCAGTTTCACAGGGGACGAGCAGTACTTC
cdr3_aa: CASSFTGDEQYF

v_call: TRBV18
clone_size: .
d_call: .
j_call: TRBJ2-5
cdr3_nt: TGTGCCAGCTCGCCCGACAGAGAGCAGTACTTC
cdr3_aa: CASSPDREQYF

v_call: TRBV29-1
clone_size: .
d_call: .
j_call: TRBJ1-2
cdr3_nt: TGCAGCGTTGAAACTTCGGGGGGTTGGGGCTACACCTTC
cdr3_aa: CSVETSGGWGYTF

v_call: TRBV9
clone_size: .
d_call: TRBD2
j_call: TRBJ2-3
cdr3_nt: TGTGCCAGCAGCTCCTTTGGCGGGGGTAGCACAGATACGCAGTATTTT
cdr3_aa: CASSSFGGGSTDTQYF

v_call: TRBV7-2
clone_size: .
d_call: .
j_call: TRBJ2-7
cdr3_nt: TGTGCCAGCACCCCCTCGGGGGGCAATTCCTACGAGCAGTACTTC
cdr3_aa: CASTPSGGNSYEQYF

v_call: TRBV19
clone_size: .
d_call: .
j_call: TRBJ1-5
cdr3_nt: TGTGCCAGTAGTCCACACGACACGGGAGGTTATCAGCCCCAGCATTTT
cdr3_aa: CASSPHDTGGYQPQHF